The clone carrying this T cell receptor beta chain came up a few times. The antigen remains unidentified. A NOSPECS grade of at least 4, a Clinical Activity Score of at least 3 and duration under 3 months were recorded in ophthalmopathy patients. Patients were excluded because of uncontrolled infection, other autoimmune disease, pregnancy or lactation. Diagnoses were made from clinical symptoms, serum measures (thyroxine and TRAb), thyroid ultrasound and orbital computed tomography. Trimming removed 4 bases at V and 3 bases at J, with 10 bases between. The germline CDR1 and CDR2 sequences are SGDLS and YYNGEE. CDR3 size: 13 residues. The sample belongs to a study of T cells in Graves' hyperthyroidism and ophthalmopathy. Regarding the study as a whole: A model using 13 V-J features told ophthalmopathy apart from stable hyperthyroidism.

Template material for amplifying TCR beta CDR3 regions consisted of RNA transcripts. The HTBI set primed first-round TCR CDR3 RT-PCR. A single record per CDR3 protein comes from TCRdb applying MiXCR to the multiplex PCR reads. The top ten hold over 50% of the sample, which has roughly 280,000 distinct CDR3 sequences, more than 15% seen once. The origin of this receptor is a woman in her fifties or sixties with Graves' ophthalmopathy. Sequencing was performed on blood. The gene calls are TRBV9 and TRBJ1-1; TRBD1 is a possible D gene (5 bases). The DNA for the CDR3 is TGTGCCAGCAGCCTCGGACAAGACACTGAAGCTTTCTTT. Encoded protein: CASSLGQDTEAFF.